One sample yielded the 2 T cell receptor beta chains listed below, sequenced in a study of blood T cell repertoires in COVID-19 (dated by TCRdb to about 2020). The method behind the library was the immunoSEQ multiplex PCR assay. Entries here come from immuneACCESS through TCRdb and include only in-frame sequences with V and J called. Some clones fail to appear in such tables; in the studies checked, an unresolved V gene covers under half of the shortfall, and the cause of the remainder is unknown. The table for this sample lists about 200,000 clones; approximately 83% of them were counted only once. The leading ten clones occupy approximately 7.9% of the sample. Material: PBMCs or T cells enriched from blood (not recorded which). All receptors derive from a man aged 35-49 years who had recovered from COVID-19.

V usage is TRBV4-1 and J usage is TRBJ1-2; 7 positions match TRBD1. V shed 3 bases and J 6 bases; nucleotides not matched to a gene: 10. CDR3 length: 15 amino acids. CDR1 is MGHRA, CDR2 YSYEKL, per germline. DNA of the CDR3: TGCGCCAGCAGCCATCGGGGACAGCCTTCGGATGGCTACACCTTC. Translation gives CASSHRGQPSDGYTF.

V usage is TRBV5-1 and J usage is TRBJ1-1, with 9 bases aligning to TRBD1. From germline, CDR1 is SGHRS and CDR2 YFSETQ. V trimming: 2 bases; J trimming: 3 bases; junction bases outside the gene matches: 2. This CDR3 comprises 14 residues. The CDR3 is CASSLTGGHTEAFF. For the CDR3, the DNA is TGCGCCAGCAGCTTAACAGGGGGCCACACTGAAGCTTTCTTT.